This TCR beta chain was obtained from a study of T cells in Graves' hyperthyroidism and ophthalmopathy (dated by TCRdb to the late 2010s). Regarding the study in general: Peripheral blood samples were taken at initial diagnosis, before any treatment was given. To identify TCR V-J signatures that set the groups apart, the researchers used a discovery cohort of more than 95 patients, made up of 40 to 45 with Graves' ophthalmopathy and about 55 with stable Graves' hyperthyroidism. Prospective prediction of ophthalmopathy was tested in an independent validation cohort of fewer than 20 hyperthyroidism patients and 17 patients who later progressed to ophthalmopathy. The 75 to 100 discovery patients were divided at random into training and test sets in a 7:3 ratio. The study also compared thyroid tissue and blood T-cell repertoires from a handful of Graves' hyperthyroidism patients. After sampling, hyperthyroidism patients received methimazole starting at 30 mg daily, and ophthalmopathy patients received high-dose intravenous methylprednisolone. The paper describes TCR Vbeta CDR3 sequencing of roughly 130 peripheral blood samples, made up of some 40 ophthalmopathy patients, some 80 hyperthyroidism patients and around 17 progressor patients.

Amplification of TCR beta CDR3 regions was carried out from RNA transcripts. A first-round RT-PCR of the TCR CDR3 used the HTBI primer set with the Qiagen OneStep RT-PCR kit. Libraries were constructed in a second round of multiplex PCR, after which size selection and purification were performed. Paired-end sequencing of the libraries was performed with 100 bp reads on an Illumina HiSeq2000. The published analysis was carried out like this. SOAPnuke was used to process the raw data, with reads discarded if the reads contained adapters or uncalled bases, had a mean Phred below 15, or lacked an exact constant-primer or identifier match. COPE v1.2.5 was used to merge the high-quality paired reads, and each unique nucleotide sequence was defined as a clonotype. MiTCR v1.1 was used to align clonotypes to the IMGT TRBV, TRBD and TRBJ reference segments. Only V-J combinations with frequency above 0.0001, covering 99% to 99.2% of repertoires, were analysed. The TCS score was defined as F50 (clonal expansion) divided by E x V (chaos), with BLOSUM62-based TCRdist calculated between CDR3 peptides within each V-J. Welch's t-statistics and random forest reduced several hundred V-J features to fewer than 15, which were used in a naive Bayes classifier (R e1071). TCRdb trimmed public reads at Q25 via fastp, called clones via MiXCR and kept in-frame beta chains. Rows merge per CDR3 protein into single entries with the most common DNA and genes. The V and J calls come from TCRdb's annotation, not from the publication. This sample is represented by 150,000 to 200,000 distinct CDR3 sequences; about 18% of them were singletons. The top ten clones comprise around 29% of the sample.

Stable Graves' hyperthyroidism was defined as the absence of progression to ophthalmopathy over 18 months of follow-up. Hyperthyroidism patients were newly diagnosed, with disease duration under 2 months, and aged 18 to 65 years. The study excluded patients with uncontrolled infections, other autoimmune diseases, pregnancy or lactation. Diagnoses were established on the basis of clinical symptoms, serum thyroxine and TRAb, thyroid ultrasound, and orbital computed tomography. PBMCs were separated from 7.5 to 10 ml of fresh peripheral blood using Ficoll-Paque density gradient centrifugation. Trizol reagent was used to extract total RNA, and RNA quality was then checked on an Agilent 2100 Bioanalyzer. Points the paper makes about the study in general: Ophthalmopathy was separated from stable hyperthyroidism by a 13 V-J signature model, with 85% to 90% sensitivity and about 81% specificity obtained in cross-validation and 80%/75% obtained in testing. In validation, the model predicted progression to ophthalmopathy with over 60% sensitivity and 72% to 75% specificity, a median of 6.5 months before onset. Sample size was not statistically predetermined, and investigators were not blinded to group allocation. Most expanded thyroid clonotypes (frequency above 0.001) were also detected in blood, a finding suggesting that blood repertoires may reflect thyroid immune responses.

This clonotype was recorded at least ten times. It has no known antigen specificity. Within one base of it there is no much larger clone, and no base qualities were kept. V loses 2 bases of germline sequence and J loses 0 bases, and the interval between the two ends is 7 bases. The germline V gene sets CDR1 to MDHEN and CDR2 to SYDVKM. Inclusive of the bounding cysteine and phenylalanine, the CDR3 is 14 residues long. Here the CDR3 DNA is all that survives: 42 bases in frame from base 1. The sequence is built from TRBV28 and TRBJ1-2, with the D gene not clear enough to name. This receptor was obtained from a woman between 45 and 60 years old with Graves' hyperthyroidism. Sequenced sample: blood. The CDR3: CASSLKVANYGYTF. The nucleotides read TGTGCCAGCAGTTTAAAAGTCGCTAACTATGGCTACACCTTC.